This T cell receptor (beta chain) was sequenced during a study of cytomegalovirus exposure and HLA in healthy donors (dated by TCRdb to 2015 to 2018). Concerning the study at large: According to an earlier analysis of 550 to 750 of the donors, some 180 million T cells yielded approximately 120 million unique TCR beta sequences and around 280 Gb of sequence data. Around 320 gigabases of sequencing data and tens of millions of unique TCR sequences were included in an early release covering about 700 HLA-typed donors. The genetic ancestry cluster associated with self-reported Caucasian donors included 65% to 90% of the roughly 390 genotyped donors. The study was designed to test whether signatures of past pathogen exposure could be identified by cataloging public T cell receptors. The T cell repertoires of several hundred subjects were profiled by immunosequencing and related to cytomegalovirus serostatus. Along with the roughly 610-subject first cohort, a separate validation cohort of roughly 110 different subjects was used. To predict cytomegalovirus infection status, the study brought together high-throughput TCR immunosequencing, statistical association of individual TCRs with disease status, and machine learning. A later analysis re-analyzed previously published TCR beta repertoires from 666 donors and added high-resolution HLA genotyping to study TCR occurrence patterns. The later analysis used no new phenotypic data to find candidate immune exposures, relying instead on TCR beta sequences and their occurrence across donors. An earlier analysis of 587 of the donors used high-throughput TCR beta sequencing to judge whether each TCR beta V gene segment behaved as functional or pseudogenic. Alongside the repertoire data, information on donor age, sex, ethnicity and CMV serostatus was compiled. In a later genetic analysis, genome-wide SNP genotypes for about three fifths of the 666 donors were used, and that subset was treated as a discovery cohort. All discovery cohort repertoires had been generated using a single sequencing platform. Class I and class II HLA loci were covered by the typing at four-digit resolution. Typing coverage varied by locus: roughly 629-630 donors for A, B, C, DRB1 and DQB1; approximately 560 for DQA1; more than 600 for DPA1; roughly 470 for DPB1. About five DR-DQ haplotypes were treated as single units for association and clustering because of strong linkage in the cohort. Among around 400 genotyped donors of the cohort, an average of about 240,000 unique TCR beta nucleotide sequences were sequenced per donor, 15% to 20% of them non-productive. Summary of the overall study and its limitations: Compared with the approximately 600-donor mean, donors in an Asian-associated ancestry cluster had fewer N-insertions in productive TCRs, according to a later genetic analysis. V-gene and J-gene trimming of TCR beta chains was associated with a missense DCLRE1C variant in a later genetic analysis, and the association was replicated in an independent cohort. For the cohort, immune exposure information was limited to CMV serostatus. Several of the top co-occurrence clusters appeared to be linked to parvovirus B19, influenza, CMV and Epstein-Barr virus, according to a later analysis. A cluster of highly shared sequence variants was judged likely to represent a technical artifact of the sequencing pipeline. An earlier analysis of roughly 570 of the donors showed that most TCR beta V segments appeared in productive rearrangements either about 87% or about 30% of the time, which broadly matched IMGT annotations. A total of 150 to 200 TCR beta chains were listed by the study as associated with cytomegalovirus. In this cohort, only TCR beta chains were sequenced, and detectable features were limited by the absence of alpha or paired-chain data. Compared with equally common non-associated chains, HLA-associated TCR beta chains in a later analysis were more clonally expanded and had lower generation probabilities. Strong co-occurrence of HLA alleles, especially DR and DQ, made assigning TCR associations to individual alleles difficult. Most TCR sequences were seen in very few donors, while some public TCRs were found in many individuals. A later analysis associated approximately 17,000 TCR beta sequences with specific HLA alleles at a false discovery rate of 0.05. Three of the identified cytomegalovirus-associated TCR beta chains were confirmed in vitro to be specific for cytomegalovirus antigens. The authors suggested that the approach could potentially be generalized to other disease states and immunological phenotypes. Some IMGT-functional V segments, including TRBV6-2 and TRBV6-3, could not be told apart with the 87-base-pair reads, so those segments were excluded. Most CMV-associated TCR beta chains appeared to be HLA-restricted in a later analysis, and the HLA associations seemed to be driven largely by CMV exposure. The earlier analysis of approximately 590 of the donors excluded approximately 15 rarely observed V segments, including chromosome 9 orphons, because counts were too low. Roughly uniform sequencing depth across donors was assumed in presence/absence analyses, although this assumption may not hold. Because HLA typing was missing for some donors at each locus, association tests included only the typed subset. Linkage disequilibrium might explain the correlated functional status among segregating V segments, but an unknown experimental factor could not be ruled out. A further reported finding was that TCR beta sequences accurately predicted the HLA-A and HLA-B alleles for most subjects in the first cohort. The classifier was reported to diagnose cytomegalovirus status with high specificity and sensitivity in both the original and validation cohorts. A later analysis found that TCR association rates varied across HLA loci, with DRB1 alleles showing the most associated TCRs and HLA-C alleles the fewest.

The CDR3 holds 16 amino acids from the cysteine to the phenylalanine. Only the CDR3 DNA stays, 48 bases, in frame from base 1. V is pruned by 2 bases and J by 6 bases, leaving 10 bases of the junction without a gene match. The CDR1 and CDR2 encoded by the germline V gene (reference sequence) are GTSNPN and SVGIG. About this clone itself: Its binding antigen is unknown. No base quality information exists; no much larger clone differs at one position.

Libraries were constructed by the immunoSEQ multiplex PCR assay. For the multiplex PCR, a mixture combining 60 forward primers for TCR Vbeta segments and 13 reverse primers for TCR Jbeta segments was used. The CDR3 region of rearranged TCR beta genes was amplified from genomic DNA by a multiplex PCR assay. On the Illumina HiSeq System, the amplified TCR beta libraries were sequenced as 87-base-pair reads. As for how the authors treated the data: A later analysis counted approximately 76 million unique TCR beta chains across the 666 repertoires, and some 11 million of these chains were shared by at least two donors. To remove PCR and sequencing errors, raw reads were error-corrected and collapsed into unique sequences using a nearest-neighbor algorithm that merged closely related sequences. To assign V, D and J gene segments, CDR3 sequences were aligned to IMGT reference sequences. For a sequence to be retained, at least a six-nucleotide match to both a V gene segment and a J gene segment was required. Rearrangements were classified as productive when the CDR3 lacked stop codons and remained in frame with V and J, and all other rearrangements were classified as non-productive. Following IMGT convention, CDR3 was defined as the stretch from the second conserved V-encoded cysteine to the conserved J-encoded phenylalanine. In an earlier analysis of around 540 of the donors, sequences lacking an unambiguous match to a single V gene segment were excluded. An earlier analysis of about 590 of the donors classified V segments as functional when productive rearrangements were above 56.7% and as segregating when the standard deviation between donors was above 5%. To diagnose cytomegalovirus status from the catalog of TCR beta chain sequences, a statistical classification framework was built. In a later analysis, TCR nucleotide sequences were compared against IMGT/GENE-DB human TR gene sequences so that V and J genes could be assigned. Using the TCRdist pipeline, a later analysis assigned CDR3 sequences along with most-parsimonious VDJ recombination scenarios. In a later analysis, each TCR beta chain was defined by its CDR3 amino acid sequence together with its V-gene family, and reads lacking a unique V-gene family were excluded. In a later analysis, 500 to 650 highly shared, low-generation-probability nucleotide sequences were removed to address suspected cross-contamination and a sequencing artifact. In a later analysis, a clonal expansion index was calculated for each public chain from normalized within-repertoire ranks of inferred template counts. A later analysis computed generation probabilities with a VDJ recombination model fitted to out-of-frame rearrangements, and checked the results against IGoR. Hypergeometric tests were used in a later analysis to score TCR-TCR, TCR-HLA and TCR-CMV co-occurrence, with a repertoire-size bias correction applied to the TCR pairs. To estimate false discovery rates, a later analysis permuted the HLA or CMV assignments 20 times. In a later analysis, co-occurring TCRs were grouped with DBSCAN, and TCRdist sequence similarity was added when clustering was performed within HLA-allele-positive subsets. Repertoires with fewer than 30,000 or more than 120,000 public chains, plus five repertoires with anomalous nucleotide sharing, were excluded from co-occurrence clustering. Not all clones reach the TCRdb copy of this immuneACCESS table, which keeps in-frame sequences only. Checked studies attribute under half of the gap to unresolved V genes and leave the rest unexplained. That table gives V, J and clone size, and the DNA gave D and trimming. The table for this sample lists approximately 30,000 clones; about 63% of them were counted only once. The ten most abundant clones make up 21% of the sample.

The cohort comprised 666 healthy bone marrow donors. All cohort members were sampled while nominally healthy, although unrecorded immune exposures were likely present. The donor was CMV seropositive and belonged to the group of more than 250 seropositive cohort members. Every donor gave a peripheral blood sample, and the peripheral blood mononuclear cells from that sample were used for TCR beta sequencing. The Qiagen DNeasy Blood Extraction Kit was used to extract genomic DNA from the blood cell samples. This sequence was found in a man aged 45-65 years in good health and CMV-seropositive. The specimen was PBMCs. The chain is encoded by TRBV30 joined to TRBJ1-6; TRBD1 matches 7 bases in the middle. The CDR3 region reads CAWSYRDSGSNSPLHF. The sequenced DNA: TGTGCCTGGAGTTACCGGGACAGCGGTAGTAATTCACCCCTCCACTTT.